These 6 T cell receptor beta chains came from one sample sequenced in a study of metastatic and nonmetastatic thyroid tumors. MiXCR was used by TCRdb to re-call the PCR reads. The sample carries about 20,000 clones, approximately 24% recorded once. Patients had received no treatment of any kind before thyroid surgery. Sample: adjacent normal tissue. The receptors were sampled from a female donor with papillary thyroid cancer or a benign thyroid nodule (not recorded which). Some clones in this sample may be carry-over from other donors' samples.

This clone was seen just once. The genes are TRBV15 and TRBJ2-2, with 7 positions matching TRBD2. Germline-derived CDR1 and CDR2 are LNHNV and YYDKDF (reference sequence). The V and J ends lost 5 bases and 7 bases, in that order; junction bases with no gene match: 13. The CDR3 loop spans 16 amino acids. The CDR3 is CATSGLGEGLVGELFF. CDR3 sequence (DNA): TGTGCCACCAGCGGCTTGGGGGAGGGCCTCGTCGGGGAGCTGTTTTTT.

This clone counts as medium-sized. J is TRBJ2-3 and V is TRBV11-2; 10 bases agree with TRBD1. V dropped 1 base and J dropped 6; count of bases not matched to a gene: 10. Looked up from germline, CDR1 is SGHAT and CDR2 is FQNNGV. The CDR3 totals 17 residues. CDR3 DNA: TGTGCCAGCAGCTTAGGCCTGACAGGGGGCGAAAGGGATACGCAGTATTTT. Protein sequence: CASSLGLTGGERDTQYF.

In its sample, this clone ranks as medium-sized. The V call is TRBV6-2 or TRBV6-3, the J call TRBJ2-1; D unclear. Germline lookup yields CDR1 MNHEY and CDR2 SVGEGT. Trimming removed 6 bases from V and 7 bases from J, with 10 bases in between. There are 12 residues in the CDR3. DNA for the CDR3: TGTGCCAGCAGCCGGGTGGGGAATGAGCAGTTCTTC. Protein product: CASSRVGNEQFF.

This clone is termed medium-sized (0.01 to 0.1%). V is TRBV28 and J is TRBJ2-1; D might be TRBD1 (5 bases). The CDR3 has 13 residues. V lost 3 bases, J lost 5 bases, and 8 bases lay in between. Germline V gene sequence: CDR1 MDHEN, CDR2 SYDVKM. CDR3 DNA: TGTGCCAGCAGTTTGTTCAGGGACAATGAGCAGTTCTTC. Translating gives CASSLFRDNEQFF.

The table lists this clone with a few counts. V and J are TRBV10-2 and TRBJ1-1; a weak D match, TRBD1 (6 bases). The CDR3 length is 15 residues. CDR1 and CDR2 (germline): WSHSY, SAAADI. The CDR3 here is CASSKAGTRGTEAFF. The CDR3 DNA reads TGCGCGAGCTCAAAAGCCGGGACAAGGGGGACTGAAGCTTTCTTT.

The V gene is TRBV20-1, the J gene TRBJ2-7; D is possibly TRBD1 (5 bases). Trimming removed 3 bases from V and 3 bases from J, with 12 bases in between. CDR1 and CDR2 from the germline V gene are DFQATT and SNEGSKA (reference sequence). The CDR3 has 13 amino acids. The CDR3 DNA reads TGCAGTGCTAGGGTTGACAGATACTACGAGCAGTACTTC. It yields the protein CSARVDRYYEQYF.